This passage covers 7 T cell receptor beta chains from one sample sequenced in a study of shared clonotypes between healthy human individuals. Clones were sequenced by immunoSEQ multiplex PCR, and TCRdb holds only the in-frame ones, with some missing. The sample carries around 1 million clones, around three quarters recorded once. Material: memory CD4+ T cells sorted from blood. Subset meaning: CD45RA-negative fraction. The receptors here all came from a man between 18 and 29 years old in good health.

V usage is TRBV10-2 and J usage is TRBJ2-7; possible D gene TRBD2, 5 bases. The ends were cut back, 4 bases at V and 1 base at J, with 11 bases in the middle. The germline gives CDR1 WSHSY, CDR2 SAAADI. The CDR3 is 14 amino acids. This CDR3 reads CASSVLEGSYEQYF. CDR3 nucleotide sequence: TGCGCCAGCAGTGTGCTCGAGGGTTCCTACGAGCAGTACTTC.

To note about this clone: This specimen includes other DNA sequences encoding the same CDR3. The V call is TRBV9, the J call TRBJ2-2; D uncertain. This CDR3 has 14 amino acids. In germline, CDR1 is SGDLS, CDR2 YYNGEE. V shed 0 bases and J shed 3 bases, with 6 bases lying between them. CDR3 sequence: CASSVGQYTGELFF. The CDR3 DNA reads as TGTGCCAGCAGCGTAGGCCAATACACCGGGGAGCTGTTTTTT.

The V gene is TRBV5-1, the J gene TRBJ2-3, with 8 bases matching TRBD2. CDR1 and CDR2 from the germline V gene are SGHRS and YFSETQ. Trimming at V came to 4 bases and at J to 7 bases, leaving 8 bases not matched to a gene. CDR3 length equals 14 residues. CDR3 nucleotide sequence: TGCGCCAGCAGCCCGGGAGGGACCTTTAATACGCAGTATTTT. This gives the protein CASSPGGTFNTQYF.

In its sample, this clone was seen a few times. CDR3 bases: TGCAGTGCGACGGACAGTGAAAAACTGTTTTTT. Translating gives CSATDSEKLFF. The chain is built from TRBV20-1 and TRBJ1-4, with TRBD1 as a possible D gene (6 bases). Germline CDR1 and CDR2: DFQATT and SNEGSKA (reference sequence). Trimming left V 6 bases short and J 7 bases short, with 9 bases between. The CDR3 spans 11 residues.

In its sample, this clone was seen once. V is TRBV10-1 and J is TRBJ1-2; 9 positions match TRBD1. This CDR3 has 12 residues. The trim removed 10 bases at V and 5 bases at J, leaving 5 bases unmatched. The germline V gene has CDR1 WNHNN and CDR2 SYGVQD (reference sequence). CDR3 in DNA: TGCGCCAAACTACAGGGGGCATATGGCTACACCTTC. It yields the protein CAKLQGAYGYTF.

The V call is TRBV2, the J call TRBJ2-7; 10 bases agree with TRBD2. Germline trimming cut 11 bases from V and 8 bases from J; bases unmatched to any gene: 9. Germline V gene data show CDR1 as SNHLY and CDR2 as FYNNEI. The CDR3 sequence is 12 residues long. The DNA of the CDR3 is TGTGCCGGGACTAGCGCCCAGGGAAAGCAGTACTTC. Amino acid sequence: CAGTSAQGKQYF.

This chain uses TRBV27 with TRBJ1-4; D gene ambiguous. This CDR3 region has 17 residues. Trimming took off 2 bases at V and 4 bases at J, with 17 bases between the two ends. The germline V gene has CDR1 MNHEY and CDR2 SMNVEV (reference sequence). This chain's CDR3 is CASSLVPLFADNEKLFF. DNA of the CDR3: TGTGCCAGCAGTTTAGTCCCCCTCTTTGCGGATAATGAAAAACTGTTTTTT.